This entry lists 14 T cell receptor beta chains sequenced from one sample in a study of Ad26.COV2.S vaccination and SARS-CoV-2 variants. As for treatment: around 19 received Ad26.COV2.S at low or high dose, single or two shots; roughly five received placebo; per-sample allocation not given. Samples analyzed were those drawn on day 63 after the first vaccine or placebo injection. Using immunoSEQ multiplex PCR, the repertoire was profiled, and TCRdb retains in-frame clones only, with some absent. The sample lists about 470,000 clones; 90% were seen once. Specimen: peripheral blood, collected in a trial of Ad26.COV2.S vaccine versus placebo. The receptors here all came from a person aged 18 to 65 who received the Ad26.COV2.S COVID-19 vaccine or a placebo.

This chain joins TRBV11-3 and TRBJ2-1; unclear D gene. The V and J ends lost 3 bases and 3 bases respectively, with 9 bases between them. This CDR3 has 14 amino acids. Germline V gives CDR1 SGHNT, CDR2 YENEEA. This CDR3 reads CASSFSRSYNEQFF. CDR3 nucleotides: TGTGCCAGCAGCTTCTCGCGGAGCTACAATGAGCAGTTCTTC.

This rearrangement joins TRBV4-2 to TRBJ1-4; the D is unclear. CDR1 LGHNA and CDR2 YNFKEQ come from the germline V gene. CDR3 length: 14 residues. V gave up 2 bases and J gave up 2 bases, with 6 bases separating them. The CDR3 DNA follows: TGTGCCAGCAGCCAATGGGCGACTAATGAAAAACTGTTTTTT. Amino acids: CASSQWATNEKLFF.

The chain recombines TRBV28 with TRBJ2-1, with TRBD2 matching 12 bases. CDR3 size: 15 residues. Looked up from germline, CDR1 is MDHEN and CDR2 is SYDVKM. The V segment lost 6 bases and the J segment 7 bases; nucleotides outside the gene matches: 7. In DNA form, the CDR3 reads TGTGCCAGCAGGTTACTAGCGGGGGGTGGAAATGAGCAGTTCTTC. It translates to CASRLLAGGGNEQFF.

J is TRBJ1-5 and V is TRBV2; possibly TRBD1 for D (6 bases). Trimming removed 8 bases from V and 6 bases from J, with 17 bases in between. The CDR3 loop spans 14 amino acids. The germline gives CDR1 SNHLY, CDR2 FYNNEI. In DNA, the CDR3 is TGTGCCAGCGATGAGGGGGGGGTGGGTCAGCCCCAGCATTTT. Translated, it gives CASDEGGVGQPQHF.

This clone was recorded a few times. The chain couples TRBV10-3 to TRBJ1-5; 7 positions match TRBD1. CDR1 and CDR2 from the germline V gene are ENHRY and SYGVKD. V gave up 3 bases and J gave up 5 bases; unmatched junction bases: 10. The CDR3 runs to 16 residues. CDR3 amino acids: CAISDPGQTLDQPQHF. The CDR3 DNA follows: TGTGCCATCAGTGACCCGGGACAGACGCTTGATCAGCCCCAGCATTTT.

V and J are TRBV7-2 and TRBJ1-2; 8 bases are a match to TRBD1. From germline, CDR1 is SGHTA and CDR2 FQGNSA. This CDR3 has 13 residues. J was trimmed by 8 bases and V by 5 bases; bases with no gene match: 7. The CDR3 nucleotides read TGTGCCAGCAGCCCTAGGACAGGGCCCGGCTACACCTTC. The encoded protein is CASSPRTGPGYTF.

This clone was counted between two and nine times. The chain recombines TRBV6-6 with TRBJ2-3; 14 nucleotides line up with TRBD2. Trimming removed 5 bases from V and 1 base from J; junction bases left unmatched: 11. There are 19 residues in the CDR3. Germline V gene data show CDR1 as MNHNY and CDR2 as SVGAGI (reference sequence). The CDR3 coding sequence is TGTGCCAGCAGTCCTCAACTTCCGGGACTAGCGGGGGGCACAGATACGCAGTATTTT. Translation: CASSPQLPGLAGGTDTQYF.

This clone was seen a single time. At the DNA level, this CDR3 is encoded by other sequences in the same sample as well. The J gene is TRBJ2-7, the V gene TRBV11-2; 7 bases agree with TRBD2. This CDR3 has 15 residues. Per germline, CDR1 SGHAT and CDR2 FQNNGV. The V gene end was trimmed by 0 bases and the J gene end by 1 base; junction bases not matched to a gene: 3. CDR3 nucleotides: TGTGCCAGCAGCTTAGAGGCTAGCGGTTCCTACGAGCAGTACTTC. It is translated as CASSLEASGSYEQYF.

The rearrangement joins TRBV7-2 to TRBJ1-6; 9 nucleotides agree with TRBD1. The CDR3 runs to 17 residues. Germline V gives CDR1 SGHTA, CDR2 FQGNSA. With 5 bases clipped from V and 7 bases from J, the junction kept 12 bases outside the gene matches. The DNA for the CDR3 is TGTGCCAGCAGCAAACAGGCCAGGGACAGGGCAAATTCACCCCTCCACTTT. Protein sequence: CASSKQARDRANSPLHF.

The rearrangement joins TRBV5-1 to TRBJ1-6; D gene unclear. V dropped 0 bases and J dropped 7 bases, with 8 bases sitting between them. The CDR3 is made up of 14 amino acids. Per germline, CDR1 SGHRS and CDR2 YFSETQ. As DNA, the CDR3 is TGCGCCAGCAGCTTGGAATGGCAAAATTCACCCCTCCACTTT. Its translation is CASSLEWQNSPLHF.

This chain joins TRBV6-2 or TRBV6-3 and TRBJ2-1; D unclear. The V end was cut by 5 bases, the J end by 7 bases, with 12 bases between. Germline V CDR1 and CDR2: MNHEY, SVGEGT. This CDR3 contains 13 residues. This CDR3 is CASSAKLDNEQFF. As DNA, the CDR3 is TGTGCCAGCAGTGCTAAATTAGATAATGAGCAGTTCTTC.

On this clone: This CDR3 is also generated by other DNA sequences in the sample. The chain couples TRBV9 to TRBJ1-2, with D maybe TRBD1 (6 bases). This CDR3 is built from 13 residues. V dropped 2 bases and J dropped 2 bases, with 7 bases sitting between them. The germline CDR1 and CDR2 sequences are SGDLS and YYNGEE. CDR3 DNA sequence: TGTGCCAGCAGCGTCGGGACAAACTATGGCTACACCTTC. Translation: CASSVGTNYGYTF.

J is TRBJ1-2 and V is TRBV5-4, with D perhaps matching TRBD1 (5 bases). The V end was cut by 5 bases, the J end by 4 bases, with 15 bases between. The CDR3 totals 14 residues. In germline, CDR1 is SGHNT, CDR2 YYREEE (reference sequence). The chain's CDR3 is CASRLNRNPYGYTF. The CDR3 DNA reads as TGTGCCAGCAGACTTAACAGGAATCCCTATGGCTACACCTTC.

CDR3 coding DNA: TGTGCCAGTAGGCCGGGACTTTCCACCGGGGAGCTGTTTTTT. It yields the protein CASRPGLSTGELFF. The V call is TRBV19, the J call TRBJ2-2; possibly TRBD2 for D (6 bases). Trimming removed 6 bases from V and 4 bases from J, with 12 bases in between. Germline CDR1 LNHDA, CDR2 SQIVND (reference sequence). The CDR3 contains 14 residues. Together with reference TRBV19 and TRBJ2-2, the CDR3 gives the full variable domain: DGGITQSPKYLFRKEGQNVTLSCEQNLNHDAMYWYRQDPGQGLRLIYYSQIVNDFQKGDIAEGYSVSREKKESFPLTVTSAQKNPTAFYLCASRPGLSTGELFFGEGSRLTVL.